This TCR beta chain was found in a study of blood T cells in healthy people across ages. This CDR3 has 14 amino acids. J gave up 2 bases and V 4 bases, and 2 bases lay outside the gene matches. CDR1 is SNHLY, CDR2 FYNNEI, per germline. Alongside a J-beta primer mix, a sample-barcoded 5' primer served in a second PCR lasting about 6 to 12 cycles. MiXCR, applied by TCRdb to the 5' RACE reads, yields one record per CDR3 protein. Of 750,000 to 1,000,000 distinct CDR3 sequences in the sample, approximately 32% are singletons; the top ten hold approximately 10%. The data were also submitted as part of a second study, on T cells of mothers and their children.

This TCR was sampled from a woman between 35 and 50 years old in good health. The sequenced sample was blood. The chain has TRBV2 and TRBJ1-5; TRBD1 matches 7 bases. The CDR3 loop reads CASSGRGGNQPQHF. The CDR3 DNA sequence: TGTGCCAGCAGTGGCAGGGGGGGCAATCAGCCCCAGCATTTT.